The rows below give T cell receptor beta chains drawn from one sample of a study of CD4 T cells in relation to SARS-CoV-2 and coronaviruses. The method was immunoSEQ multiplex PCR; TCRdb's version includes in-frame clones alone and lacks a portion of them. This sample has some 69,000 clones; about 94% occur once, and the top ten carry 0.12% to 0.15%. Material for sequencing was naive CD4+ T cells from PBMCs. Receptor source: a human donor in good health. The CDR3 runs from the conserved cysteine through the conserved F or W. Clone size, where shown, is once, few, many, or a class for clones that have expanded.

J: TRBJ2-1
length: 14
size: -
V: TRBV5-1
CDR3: CASSGERIGNEQFF

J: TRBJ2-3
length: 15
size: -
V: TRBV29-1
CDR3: CSVSAPGQGTDTQYF

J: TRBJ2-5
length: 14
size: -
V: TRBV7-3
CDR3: CASSLAGWGETQYF

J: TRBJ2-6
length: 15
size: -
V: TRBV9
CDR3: CASSIGNSGANVLTF

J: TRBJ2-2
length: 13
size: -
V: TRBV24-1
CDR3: CATTGVRAGELFF

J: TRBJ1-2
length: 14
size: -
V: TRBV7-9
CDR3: CASSLAGVHYGYTF

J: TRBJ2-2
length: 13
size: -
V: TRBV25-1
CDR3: CASKGLRTGELFF

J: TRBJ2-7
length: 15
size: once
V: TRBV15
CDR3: CATSDAGYLSYEQYF

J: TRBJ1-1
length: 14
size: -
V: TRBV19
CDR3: CASSNARRDTEAFF

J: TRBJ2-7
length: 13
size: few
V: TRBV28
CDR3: CASGGQPSYEQYF

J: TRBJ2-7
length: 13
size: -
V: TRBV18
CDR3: CASSPTSGYEQYF

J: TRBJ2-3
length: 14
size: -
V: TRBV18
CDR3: CASSPPMRTDTQYF

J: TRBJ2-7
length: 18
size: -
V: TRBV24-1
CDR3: CATSQGGRGGPISYEQYF

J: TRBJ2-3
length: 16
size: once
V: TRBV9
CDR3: CASSAREVSGGDTQYF

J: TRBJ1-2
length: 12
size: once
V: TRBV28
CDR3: CASSGGAWGYTF

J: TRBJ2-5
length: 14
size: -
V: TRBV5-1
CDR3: CASSLAGRAETQYF

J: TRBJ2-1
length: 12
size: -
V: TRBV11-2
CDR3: CASSPRYNEQFF